These 25 T cell receptor beta chains originate from one sample sequenced in a study of esophageal squamous cell carcinoma under preoperative chemotherapy. TCRdb reanalysed the PCR reads using MiXCR and keeps one entry per CDR3 protein. The data show 10,000 to 15,000 distinct CDR3 sequences, almost 55% seen once. Described time point: before preoperative PTX-NDP chemotherapy. This sample was gathered from a patient given preoperative chemotherapy. All receptors come from a human donor with esophageal squamous cell carcinoma. The donor label of this sample is uncertain.

This clonotype was counted many times. V and J are TRBV12-3 or TRBV12-4 and TRBJ2-1; possibly TRBD1 or TRBD2 for D (5 bases each). The J call may not be correct, given that the DNA end is closer to TRBJ2-5. The CDR3 sequence is 12 residues long. The CDR3 DNA sequence: TGTGCCAGCAGAGCGAGGGGAAAGACCCAGTACTTC. Its translation: CASRARGKTQYF.

The chain couples TRBV12-3 or TRBV12-4 to TRBJ2-1; D is uncertain. Trimming pared 6 bases from V and 5 bases from J, leaving 11 bases between. The length of the CDR3 is 13 residues. This CDR3 reads CASSTRLNNEQFF. The CDR3 DNA is TGTGCCAGCAGCACAAGACTCAACAATGAGCAGTTCTTC.

In its sample, this clonotype was seen a few times. The genes are TRBV6-1 and TRBJ1-5; a possible D gene is TRBD1 (5 bases). V shed 6 bases and J shed 1 base, with 7 bases lying between them. The V gene's germline CDR1 is MNHNS and CDR2 SASEGT. CDR3 size: 13 residues. The CDR3 reads CASSRDSNQPQHF. The CDR3 nucleotides are TGTGCCAGCAGCCGGGACAGCAATCAGCCCCAGCATTTT.

By share, this clonotype ranks as medium-sized. The chain uses TRBV6-1 and TRBJ2-1, with D hard to call. The J call is uncertain, as TRBJ2-5 better fits the DNA end. Germline lookup yields CDR1 MNHNS and CDR2 SASEGT. This CDR3 is built from 15 residues. CDR3 nucleotide sequence: TGTGCCAGCAGTGAGGGAACAGCGCTCCAAGAGACCCAGTACTTC. Translating it yields CASSEGTALQETQYF.

This clonotype has a handful of counts. The chain uses TRBV6-1 and TRBJ2-3, with 8 bases that match TRBD2. After removal of 1 base from V and 6 bases from J, the junction contained 6 bases not matched to a gene. This CDR3 comprises 15 residues. The germline V gene has CDR1 MNHNS and CDR2 SASEGT. The CDR3 DNA reads as TGTGCCAGCAGTGAAGGGGTAGCGGGGTCCGATACGCAGTATTTT. This codes for CASSEGVAGSDTQYF.

This clonotype showed up many times. This rearrangement joins TRBV7-8 to TRBJ2-1; D not resolved. The tail of the sequence fits TRBJ2-7 better, so the J call may be wrong. Germline V gives CDR1 SGHVS, CDR2 FQNEAQ. The CDR3 consists of 11 residues. The CDR3 DNA sequence: TGTGCCAGCAGCCTATCCTACGAGCAGTACTTC. It encodes CASSLSYEQYF.

The CDR3 DNA reads TGTGCCAGCAGCCCGGAATCTAGCGCTTTCTCCTACAATGAGCAGTTCTTC. It codes for CASSPESSAFSYNEQFF. V and J are TRBV7-6 and TRBJ2-1; tentatively, D is TRBD2 (6 bases). Germline V gene lookup returns CDR1 SGHVS and CDR2 FNYEAQ. The germline V and J ends were trimmed by 5 bases and 0 bases, with 17 bases remaining between them. The CDR3 extends over 17 amino acids.

This clonotype was seen only a few times. The V and J genes are TRBV6-1 and TRBJ2-5; D might be TRBD2 (6 bases). The CDR3 runs 14 residues. Per the germline V gene, CDR1 is MNHNS and CDR2 is SASEGT. Trimming removed 6 bases from V and 5 bases from J, with 16 bases in between. The CDR3 coding sequence is TGTGCCAGCAGGCTTAGTACTAGCCGGGAGACCCAGTACTTC. It is translated as CASRLSTSRETQYF.

This chain uses TRBV6-1 with TRBJ2-1; no definite D call. Germline V gene lookup returns CDR1 MNHNS and CDR2 SASEGT. The CDR3 contains 11 residues. The germline V and J ends were trimmed by 4 bases and 9 bases, with 7 bases remaining between them. The CDR3, as DNA: TGTGCCAGCAGTGTCCTTAGTGAGCAGTTCTTC. Protein: CASSVLSEQFF.

Regarding this clonotype: This may come from a read error, since a much larger clone is one base off. CDR3 protein: CASSLDITSGTLGEQYF. The CDR3 region has the DNA TGTGCCAGCAGCTTAGATATTACTAGCGGGACCCTCGGTGAGCAGTACTTC. The chain carries TRBV7-2 and TRBJ2-1; 10 bases are shared with TRBD2. The J call is doubtful: the DNA matches TRBJ2-7 better. CDR1 is SGHTA and CDR2 is FQGNSA in the germline V gene. This CDR3 has 17 amino acids.

This clonotype came up once. V usage is TRBV6-1 and J usage is TRBJ1-1; 7 bases agree with TRBD1. Germline assignment: CDR1 MNHNS and CDR2 SASEGT. Trimming removed 3 bases from V and 0 bases from J; junction bases left unmatched: 7. CDR3 length equals 16 residues. The CDR3 DNA is TGTGCCAGCAGTGACGGACAGGTAGATGTGAACACTGAAGCTTTCTTT. It codes for CASSDGQVDVNTEAFF.

This sequence joins TRBV6-1 and TRBJ2-4; 7 nucleotides agree with TRBD2. V was clipped by 6 bases and J by 13 bases; unmatched bases: 21. CDR1 and CDR2 from the germline V gene are MNHNS and SASEGT. The CDR3 contains 16 residues. The CDR3 sequence: CASRETGGGAKNTQYF. CDR3 nucleotides: TGTGCCAGCAGAGAAACGGGGGGAGGAGCCAAAAACACGCAGTACTTC.

The table lists this clonotype with many counts. The chain combines TRBV7-3 with TRBJ2-1, with D possibly TRBD2 on 6 matching bases. The tail of the sequence fits TRBJ2-5 better, so the J call may be wrong. Germline CDR1 and CDR2: SGHTA and FQGTGA. The CDR3 sequence is 13 residues long. The CDR3 here is CASSFPGEETQYF. The CDR3 DNA reads as TGTGCCAGCAGCTTTCCGGGGGAGGAGACCCAGTACTTC.

This clonotype turned up a few times. The chain uses TRBV14 and TRBJ2-1; D possibly corresponds to TRBD2 (6 bases). CDR3 length: 15 residues. CDR1 is SGHDN and CDR2 is FVKESK in the germline V gene. Trimming pared 4 bases from V and 8 bases from J, leaving 18 bases between. CDR3 region: CASSPLATGMYEQFF. DNA for the CDR3: TGTGCCAGCAGCCCACTAGCTACCGGGATGTATGAGCAGTTCTTC.

In this sample, this clonotype turned up a few times. The J gene is TRBJ2-3, the V gene TRBV6-1; no reliable D call. V was cut by 6 bases and J by 4 bases, with 8 bases left in between. CDR3 length: 12 amino acids. The V gene's germline CDR1 is MNHNS and CDR2 SASEGT. The CDR3 DNA reads as TGTGCCAGCAGCCCCTTTGCAGATACGCAGTATTTT. It codes for CASSPFADTQYF.

This clonotype is a singleton in its sample. This sequence joins TRBV6-1 and TRBJ2-1, with unresolved D. The J call could be wrong; TRBJ2-5 is a better fit for the DNA end. Germline values: CDR1 MNHNS, CDR2 SASEGT. There are 12 residues in the CDR3. The chain's CDR3 is CASSRPQETQYF. CDR3 coding DNA: TGTGCCAGCAGTCGACCTCAAGAGACCCAGTACTTC.

A remark on this clonotype: The germline gene is not matched at one end of the junction; a read error may be the cause. This sequence joins TRBV7-2 and TRBJ2-1; D is tentatively TRBD1 or TRBD2 (5 bases each). The V gene's germline CDR1 is SGHTA and CDR2 FQGNSA. The CDR3 contains 19 residues. CDR3 sequence: CASSSTPERMGVSGDAQYF. The CDR3 DNA follows: TGTGCCAGCAGTTCTACTCCCGAGCGGATGGGGGTGAGCGGAGATGCGCAGTACTTT.

With regard to this clonotype: An end of the junction does not agree with germline; a read error may underlie this. This chain uses TRBV6-1 with TRBJ2-3, with 7 bases aligning to TRBD2. Germline V gives CDR1 MNHNS, CDR2 SASEGT. The length of the CDR3 is 14 residues. The CDR3 sequence: CASRSGVSTETQYF. The CDR3 region has the DNA TGTGCCAGTCGAAGCGGGGTCAGCACAGAGACGCAGTATTTC.

The CDR3 loop is CASSRQGACTEEQYF. CDR3 coding DNA: TGTGCCAGCAGCAGACAGGGGGCATGCACCGAGGAGCAGTATTTT. J is TRBJ2-3 and V is TRBV6-1; 10 bases align to TRBD1. CDR1 is MNHNS and CDR2 is SASEGT in the germline V gene. The CDR3 has 15 residues. V shed 6 bases and J 11 bases; nucleotides not matched to a gene: 14.

The rearrangement joins TRBV7-9 to TRBJ2-4; 11 bases align to TRBD2. The J call may be mistaken, given a closer DNA end match to TRBJ2-5. The germline V gene has CDR1 SEHNR and CDR2 FQNEAQ (reference sequence). CDR3 size: 16 residues. The chain's CDR3 is CASSSGTSGYGETQYF. The CDR3 nucleotides read TGTGCCAGCAGCTCCGGGACTAGCGGCTACGGAGAGACCCAGTACTTC.

The chain employs TRBV11-2 and TRBJ2-3, with D possibly TRBD2 on 5 matching bases. V dropped 4 bases and J dropped 9 bases, with 20 bases sitting between them. CDR3 length: 15 amino acids. Germline CDR1 reads SGHAT; CDR2 reads FQNNGV. The CDR3 here is CASSSWEFSKNTQYF. In DNA, the CDR3 is TGTGCCAGCAGCTCCTGGGAGTTTAGCAAAAACACGCAGTATTTT.

With regard to this clonotype: The CDR3 carries no conserved terminal phenylalanine or tryptophan, so it likely arises from a read error. V gene TRBV6-5 combines with J gene TRBJ1-2; 10 nucleotides line up with TRBD1. The V gene end was trimmed by 4 bases and the J gene end by 8 bases; junction bases not matched to a gene: 7. Germline CDR1 is MNHEY and CDR2 is SVGAGI. The CDR3 has 14 amino acids. The CDR3 protein is CASSLTGGAFGYTL. Written as DNA, the CDR3 is TGTGCCAGCAGTTTGACAGGGGGCGCTTTCGGCTACACCTTA.

J is TRBJ2-2 and V is TRBV29-1, with D maybe TRBD1 (6 bases). The V gene lost 6 bases and the J gene lost 1 base, with 12 bases spanning the gap. Germline CDR1 and CDR2: SQVTM and ANQGSEA. The CDR3 extends over 14 amino acids. In DNA form, the CDR3 reads TGCAGCGTAACCGGGACAAAGAACACCGGGGAGCTGTTTTTT. Translation: CSVTGTKNTGELFF.

This clonotype is classed as medium-sized. This sequence joins TRBV6-1 and TRBJ1-6; D call uncertain. There are 13 residues in the CDR3. The ends were cut back, 7 bases at V and 7 bases at J, with 11 bases in the middle. Germline V lookup: CDR1 MNHNS, CDR2 SASEGT. The CDR3 sequence is CASKGLGNSPLHF. CDR3 DNA: TGTGCCAGCAAGGGCCTAGGGAATTCACCCCTCCACTTT.

This clonotype was seen repeatedly, ten times or more. The chain has TRBV10-1 and TRBJ2-3; D gene unclear. The V and J ends lost 6 bases and 1 base respectively, with 17 bases between them. The CDR3 extends over 16 amino acids. Germline V gene lookup returns CDR1 WNHNN and CDR2 SYGVQD (reference sequence). The CDR3 spells CASSPTTPRGTDTQYF. The CDR3 nucleotides read TGCGCCAGCAGCCCCACGACTCCCCGGGGCACAGATACGCAGTATTTT.